The sequence of this T cell receptor (beta chain) was determined in a study of shared clonotypes between healthy human individuals. Overall study: A couple of female and a few male donors aged 18 to 49 were enrolled. Study outcomes and limitations: In the sorted subsets, rarefaction showed sequencing was incomplete despite large depth.

In the authors' methods: ImmunoSEQ output held junction-only sequences without quality scores, so filtering differed. The assay was immunoSEQ multiplex PCR, and TCRdb's table has in-frame clones only and misses some. The DNA was the basis for D and trimming; V, J and clone size are from that table. The sample has approximately 1,500,000 clones; 95% to 99% are singletons. The germline V gene has CDR1 SNHLY and CDR2 FYNNEI. V shed 7 bases and J shed 3 bases, with 17 bases lying between them. The CDR3 consists of 15 residues. Those who donated, Caucasian adults without exception, all lived in Nashville, Tennessee. Regarding this clone: The antigen is not known.

Sequenced input: naive CD4+ T cells sorted from blood. The subset: CD45RA+ positively selected. This receptor was obtained from a young man in good health. This chain connects TRBV2 to TRBJ2-3, with D possibly matching TRBD2 (5 bases). The CDR3 nucleotides are TGTGCCAGCACCATGTCCCTAGCCTATACAGATACGCAGTATTTT. Translated, it gives CASTMSLAYTDTQYF.